One sample yielded the 21 T cell receptor beta chains listed below, sequenced in a study of T cell clones after liver transplantation. Sequencing used immunoSEQ multiplex PCR; TCRdb keeps in-frame clones, though not all of them. The sample lists over 50,000 clones; about 88% were seen once. This sample comprised CD4+ T cells from blood, obtained before liver transplant. These receptors all stem from a human donor who received a liver transplant.

V is TRBV18 and J is TRBJ2-7, with 7 bases fitting TRBD1. The CDR3 sequence is 14 residues long. Germline CDR1 reads KGHSH; CDR2 reads LQKENI. J lost 5 bases, V lost 4 bases, and 8 bases had no gene match. Here the CDR3 reads CASSQRQGPDEQYF. The CDR3 nucleotides are TGTGCCAGCTCACAAAGACAGGGCCCCGACGAGCAGTACTTC. Based on the CDR3 plus reference TRBV18 and TRBJ2-7, the full variable domain is NAGVMQNPRHLVRRRGQEARLRCSPMKGHSHVYWYRQLPEEGLKFMVYLQKENIIDESGMPKERFSAEFPKEGPSILRIQQVVRGDSAAYFCASSQRQGPDEQYFGPGTRLTVT.

The chain combines TRBV5-1 with TRBJ2-5; 7 bases are a match to TRBD2. The junction had 18 bases not matched to a gene; V was cut back by 0 bases and J by 10 bases. The CDR3 sequence is 17 residues long. The germline V gene encodes CDR1 SGHRS and CDR2 YFSETQ. This chain's CDR3 is CASSLASPGTTLGGQYF. DNA of the CDR3: TGCGCCAGCAGCTTGGCTTCACCCGGGACTACCTTGGGGGGCCAGTACTTC. Using reference TRBV5-1 and TRBJ2-5 for the parts outside the CDR3, the full variable domain is KAGVTQTPRYLIKTRGQQVTLSCSPISGHRSVSWYQQTPGQGLQFLFEYFSETQRNKGNFPGRFSGRQFSNSRSEMNVSTLELGDSALYLCASSLASPGTTLGGQYFGPGTRLLVL.

The V and J genes are TRBV16 and TRBJ2-7; D call uncertain. The CDR3 covers 13 residues. The germline V and J ends were trimmed by 0 bases and 3 bases, with 6 bases remaining between them. In germline, CDR1 is KGHSY, CDR2 FQNENV. The CDR3, as DNA: TGTGCCAGCAGCCAATCAGGCGGCTACGAGCAGTACTTC. Translation gives CASSQSGGYEQYF. Full variable domain (outside the CDR3, taken from reference TRBV16 and TRBJ2-7): GEEVAQTPKHLVRGEGQKAKLYCAPIKGHSYVFWYQQVLKNEFKFLISFQNENVFDETGMPKERFSAKCLPNSPCSLEIQATKLEDSAVYFCASSQSGGYEQYFGPGTRLTVT.

This rearrangement joins TRBV15 to TRBJ2-7; D is ambiguous. V shed 0 bases and J shed 2 bases, with 11 bases lying between them. This CDR3 contains 15 residues. Per germline, CDR1 LNHNV and CDR2 YYDKDF (reference sequence). This CDR3 is CATSRDLGLAYEQYF. As DNA, the CDR3 is TGTGCCACCAGCAGAGATCTAGGATTGGCCTACGAGCAGTACTTC.

This clone was picked up a small number of times. The V call is TRBV27, the J call TRBJ2-7; D is unresolved. The CDR3 extends over 13 amino acids. V was trimmed by 5 bases and J by 3 bases, leaving 11 bases between them. Germline CDR1 reads MNHEY; CDR2 reads SMNVEV (reference sequence). The CDR3 is CASSRERDYEQYF. The CDR3 nucleotides read TGTGCCAGCAGTAGGGAAAGGGACTACGAGCAGTACTTC.

CDR3 region: CASSPGGAGANVLTF. The CDR3 coding sequence is TGCGCCAGCAGCCCAGGGGGCGCTGGGGCCAACGTCCTGACTTTC. This chain joins TRBV4-3 and TRBJ2-6; TRBD1 matches at 8 bases. CDR1 is LGHNA, CDR2 YSLEER, per germline. V was clipped by 4 bases and J by 2 bases; unmatched bases: 1. This CDR3 spans 15 amino acids.

This clone was counted between two and nine times. The CDR3 sequence is CASSRQGFGYTF. The CDR3 coding sequence is TGTGCCAGCAGTAGACAGGGGTTCGGCTACACCTTC. The rearrangement links TRBV14 to TRBJ1-2; 8 nucleotides agree with TRBD1. There are 12 residues in the CDR3. Germline V gene lookup returns CDR1 SGHDN and CDR2 FVKESK. The trim removed 6 bases at V and 8 bases at J, leaving 5 bases unmatched.

V usage is TRBV5-4 and J usage is TRBJ2-7; 10 nucleotides match TRBD1. CDR3 length: 16 amino acids. Trimming removed 4 bases from V and 2 bases from J; junction bases left unmatched: 9. Germline CDR1 reads SGHNT; CDR2 reads YYREEE (reference sequence). CDR3 protein: CASSPGTGAPAYEQYF. The CDR3 DNA sequence: TGTGCCAGCAGCCCCGGGACAGGGGCTCCAGCCTACGAGCAGTACTTC.

A few counts support this clone. In nucleotides, the CDR3 is TGTGCCAGCAGTCGGAGGGGCCTGGAGACCCAGTACTTC. Protein: CASSRRGLETQYF. The rearrangement uses TRBV2 and TRBJ2-5; D perhaps matches TRBD2 (6 bases). Between the trimmed V and J ends, which lost 5 bases and 5 bases, there was a span of 12 bases. Germline V gives CDR1 SNHLY, CDR2 FYNNEI. The CDR3 totals 13 residues.

The chain has TRBV7-6 and TRBJ2-7; D not certain. CDR1 SGHVS and CDR2 FNYEAQ come from the germline V gene. The V end was cut by 5 bases, the J end by 7 bases, with 12 bases between. This CDR3 is 12 amino acids long. CDR3 coding DNA: TGTGCCAGCAGCCCCGACTTGCGGGAGCAGTACTTC. It codes for CASSPDLREQYF. Supplemented by reference TRBV7-6 and TRBJ2-7, the full variable domain reads GAGVSQSPRYKVTKRGQDVALRCDPISGHVSLYWYRQALGQGPEFLTYFNYEAQQDKSGLPNDRFSAERPEGSISTLTIQRTEQRDSAMYRCASSPDLREQYFGPGTRLTVT.

This chain connects TRBV5-1 to TRBJ1-4, with D maybe TRBD1 (6 bases). Trimming left V 4 bases short and J 4 bases short, with 17 bases between. The length of the CDR3 is 16 residues. Per the germline V gene, CDR1 is SGHRS and CDR2 is YFSETQ. CDR3 bases: TGCGCCAGCAGCCCTCTTGGACAGAGTATTAATGAAAAACTGTTTTTT. Translated, it gives CASSPLGQSINEKLFF.

The chain combines TRBV19 with TRBJ1-5; 7 bases align to TRBD1. V shed 4 bases and J 6 bases; nucleotides not matched to a gene: 6. The CDR3 length is 14 residues. Looked up from germline, CDR1 is LNHDA and CDR2 is SQIVND (reference sequence). The CDR3 coding sequence is TGTGCCAGTAGTACCGGACAGGACGGTCAGCCCCAGCATTTT. It codes for CASSTGQDGQPQHF.

J is TRBJ1-4 and V is TRBV11-2; TRBD1 matches 8 bases. CDR1 is SGHAT and CDR2 is FQNNGV in the germline V gene. The ends lost 3 bases at V and 10 bases at J; junction bases unmatched: 7. CDR3 length: 14 amino acids. The CDR3: CASSFDRGRGKLFF. As DNA, the CDR3 is TGTGCCAGCAGCTTTGACAGGGGAAGGGGAAAACTGTTTTTT.

Only a few counts were recorded for this clone. CDR3 region: CASSQDWVRGDIQYF. The CDR3 DNA follows: TGCGCCAGCAGCCAAGACTGGGTCAGGGGCGACATTCAGTACTTC. The chain is built from TRBV4-3 and TRBJ2-4; possibly TRBD1 for D (6 bases). The CDR3 length is 15 residues. The germline V gene has CDR1 LGHNA and CDR2 YSLEER. The V end lost 0 bases, the J end lost 8 bases, and 14 bases lay between the germline ends.

The V and J genes are TRBV5-4 and TRBJ2-1, with D possibly matching TRBD2 (6 bases). V lost 5 bases, J lost 5 bases, and 14 bases lay in between. The CDR3 is 14 amino acids. The germline CDR1 and CDR2 sequences are SGHNT and YYREEE (reference sequence). The CDR3 nucleotides are TGTGCCAGCAGAATCAGGGCGGGGCACAATGAGCAGTTCTTC. Translating it yields CASRIRAGHNEQFF.

Details on this clone: Mismatch with germline at one junction end may stem from a read error. The V gene is TRBV10-3, the J gene TRBJ2-2; D is ambiguous. The CDR3 has 13 amino acids. Germline V gene lookup returns CDR1 ENHRY and CDR2 SYGVKD. CDR3 sequence reads: CAIGERNTGELFF. In nucleotides, the CDR3 is TGTGCCATCGGTGAGAGGAACACCGGGGAGCTGTTTTTT.

The genes are TRBV7-2 and TRBJ2-5; tentatively, D is TRBD1 or TRBD2 (5 bases each). The ends were cut back, 3 bases at V and 5 bases at J, with 10 bases in the middle. The CDR3 extends over 13 amino acids. Germline loops: CDR1 SGHTA, CDR2 FQGNSA. CDR3 protein: CASSLSGTETQYF. The CDR3, as DNA: TGTGCCAGCAGCTTGTCAGGGACCGAGACCCAGTACTTC.

V is TRBV19 and J is TRBJ2-3; 14 bases line up with TRBD2. V lost 6 bases and J lost 3; bases outside the gene matches: 5. CDR3 length: 16 residues. From germline, CDR1 is LNHDA and CDR2 SQIVND (reference sequence). The CDR3 region has the DNA TGTGCCAGTAGCCTGTGGACTAGCGGGGGGACAGATACGCAGTATTTT. This gives the protein CASSLWTSGGTDTQYF.

This chain links TRBV7-9 with TRBJ2-2, with 8 bases fitting TRBD2. The trim removed 6 bases at V and 2 bases at J, leaving 5 bases unmatched. The CDR3 spans 15 residues. Germline V gives CDR1 SEHNR, CDR2 FQNEAQ (reference sequence). The CDR3 loop reads CASRRTSGNTGELFF. Here the CDR3 DNA reads TGTGCCAGCAGACGAACTAGCGGTAACACCGGGGAGCTGTTTTTT.

This clone was found once. This chain links TRBV11-2 with TRBJ2-1; 7 bases fit TRBD2. V lost 5 bases to trimming and J lost 8 bases; unmatched junction nucleotides: 12. Germline V gene lookup returns CDR1 SGHAT and CDR2 FQNNGV. The CDR3 runs 15 residues. CDR3 in amino acids: CASSAGTTTTDEQFF. The CDR3 DNA sequence: TGTGCCAGCAGCGCCGGGACTACGACTACGGATGAGCAGTTCTTC.

The chain uses TRBV6-1 and TRBJ1-3; 7 bases match TRBD1. The germline V gene has CDR1 MNHNS and CDR2 SASEGT. The J segment lost 0 bases and the V segment lost 4 bases, leaving 3 bases of the junction unmatched. The CDR3 loop spans 15 amino acids. The CDR3 protein is CASSVGTASGNTIYF. CDR3 in DNA: TGTGCCAGCAGTGTGGGGACAGCCTCTGGAAACACCATATATTTT.